Shown below are 23 T cell receptor beta chains from a single sample sequenced in a study of OX40 agonist ivuxolimab in advanced cancers. Clones were read by immunoSEQ multiplex PCR, and TCRdb kept only the in-frame ones, dropping some. The table has over 90,000 clones, 90% seen once; the top ten hold just over 0.15%. Sequenced material: CD4+ or CD8+ T cells sorted from blood, taken in a trial of the OX40 agonist ivuxolimab. Source of these receptors: an adult with an advanced solid tumor such as melanoma, head and neck, liver or kidney cancer.

J is TRBJ1-2 and V is TRBV7-8; no reliable D call. CDR1 and CDR2 from the germline V gene are SGHVS and FQNEAQ. V lost 0 bases to trimming and J lost 7 bases, with 6 bases between them. This CDR3 spans 12 amino acids. The CDR3 loop is CASSLAGIGYTF. CDR3 sequence (DNA): TGTGCCAGCAGCTTAGCAGGGATTGGCTACACCTTC.

The genes are TRBV6-1 and TRBJ2-1; no firm D call. From germline, CDR1 is MNHNS and CDR2 SASEGT. This CDR3 is 13 amino acids long. V was pared by 2 bases and J by 7 bases, with 9 bases between. The CDR3, as DNA: TGTGCCAGCAGTGAACAACTGGTGAATGAGCAGTTCTTC. Translated: CASSEQLVNEQFF.

The chain is built from TRBV6-5 and TRBJ1-1; the match to TRBD1 covers 7 bases. CDR3 size: 16 residues. V shed 4 bases and J 0 bases; nucleotides not matched to a gene: 8. Germline V CDR1 and CDR2: MNHEY, SVGAGI. In DNA form, the CDR3 reads TGTGCCAGCAGTTTTACTTTGACAGGGTTGAACACTGAAGCTTTCTTT. Protein: CASSFTLTGLNTEAFF.

Only one count was recorded for this clone. The V gene is TRBV2, the J gene TRBJ2-2; D ambiguous. The CDR3 contains 13 residues. Trimming took 3 bases from V and 6 from J, leaving 8 bases between them. CDR1 is SNHLY, CDR2 FYNNEI, per germline. The CDR3 here is CASSEAKPGELFF. CDR3 DNA: TGTGCCAGCAGTGAGGCCAAGCCCGGGGAGCTGTTTTTT.

The V gene is TRBV29-1, the J gene TRBJ2-2; D is unresolved. There are 12 residues in the CDR3. The V gene's germline CDR1 is SQVTM and CDR2 ANQGSEA. Trimming shortened V by 3 bases and J by 2 bases, and 4 bases separated the two germline ends. The CDR3 bases are TGCAGCGTTGAGGACAACACCGGGGAGCTGTTTTTT. This encodes CSVEDNTGELFF.

The chain uses TRBV5-8 and TRBJ2-7, with TRBD2 matching over 8 bases. Germline V gives CDR1 SGHTS, CDR2 YDEGEE. V gave up 4 bases and J gave up 0 bases; unmatched junction bases: 6. The CDR3 has 15 residues. In DNA, the CDR3 is TGTGCCAGCAGCGAGACTAGCGCCTTCTCCTACGAGCAGTACTTC. As protein: CASSETSAFSYEQYF.

The rearrangement joins TRBV7-2 to TRBJ2-7; no firm D call. V lost 1 base, J lost 10 bases, and 17 bases lay in between. The CDR3 spans 14 residues. Germline V gene sequence: CDR1 SGHTA, CDR2 FQGNSA. The CDR3 here is CASSLDPLGKLQYF. In DNA, the CDR3 is TGTGCCAGCAGCTTAGATCCCCTCGGCAAACTACAGTACTTC.

This clone was observed once. This chain connects TRBV5-4 to TRBJ1-1; no definite D call. The CDR3 contains 14 residues. Germline V gene data show CDR1 as SGHNT and CDR2 as YYREEE (reference sequence). V was pared by 0 bases and J by 5 bases, with 11 bases between. The CDR3, as DNA: TGTGCCAGCAGCTTGGACTCGGTCAGAACTGAAGCTTTCTTT. It translates to CASSLDSVRTEAFF.

The chain recombines TRBV9 with TRBJ1-6; D possibly corresponds to TRBD1 (5 bases). CDR1 SGDLS and CDR2 YYNGEE come from the germline V gene. The V and J ends lost 3 bases and 7 bases respectively, with 17 bases between them. The CDR3 totals 16 residues. The CDR3 here is CASSDRDRSRNSPLHF. The CDR3 DNA reads as TGTGCCAGCAGCGACCGGGACCGCAGCCGGAATTCACCCCTCCACTTT.

A few counts support this clone. The chain couples TRBV19 to TRBJ1-5, with unresolved D. Trimming removed 5 bases from V and 0 bases from J, with 8 bases in between. CDR3 size: 14 residues. Germline assignment: CDR1 LNHDA and CDR2 SQIVND (reference sequence). The CDR3 reads CASSRLASNQPQHF. CDR3 bases: TGTGCCAGTAGTCGTTTGGCTAGCAATCAGCCCCAGCATTTT.

This chain uses TRBV7-3 with TRBJ2-7; no clear D gene. CDR3 size: 13 residues. Germline values: CDR1 SGHTA, CDR2 FQGTGA. Trimming removed 2 bases from V and 0 bases from J, with 5 bases in between. CDR3 bases: TGTGCCAGCAGCTTAGCCAGCTCCTACGAGCAGTACTTC. It codes for CASSLASSYEQYF.

The V gene is TRBV7-9, the J gene TRBJ2-5, with 12 bases lining up with TRBD1. Germline V gives CDR1 SEHNR, CDR2 FQNEAQ (reference sequence). J lost 7 bases, V lost 5 bases, and 11 bases had no gene match. This CDR3 comprises 16 residues. The CDR3 nucleotides are TGTGCCAGCAGCCCCTCGGGACAGGGGGCGGCGGGGACCCAGTACTTC. Its protein is CASSPSGQGAAGTQYF.

The chain carries TRBV14 and TRBJ2-3; 12 bases map to TRBD2. Losses at the gene ends were 5 bases for V and 2 bases for J; bases not matched to a gene: 5. The CDR3 runs to 16 residues. Germline V CDR1 and CDR2: SGHDN, FVKESK. CDR3 sequence (DNA): TGTGCCAGCAGCACGGGACTAGCGGGCAACACAGATACGCAGTATTTT. This sequence encodes CASSTGLAGNTDTQYF.

The chain uses TRBV5-1 and TRBJ1-2; D ambiguous. This CDR3 is built from 15 residues. Germline lookup yields CDR1 SGHRS and CDR2 YFSETQ. V lost 4 bases and J 4 bases, leaving 17 bases between the germline ends. CDR3 sequence reads: CASSPGATAIYGYTF. DNA of the CDR3: TGCGCCAGCAGCCCCGGCGCTACAGCAATCTATGGCTACACCTTC.

For the CDR3, the DNA is TGTGCCAGCAGCTTAGCAGGGGGGAGCAAAGAGACCCAGTACTTC. It codes for CASSLAGGSKETQYF. This rearrangement joins TRBV7-7 to TRBJ2-5; D is perhaps TRBD1 or TRBD2 (6 bases each). The CDR3 covers 15 residues. CDR1 and CDR2 from the germline V gene are SSHAT and FNYEAQ (reference sequence). The ends were cut back, 0 bases at V and 3 bases at J, with 11 bases in the middle.

The chain uses TRBV2 and TRBJ2-3; 8 positions match TRBD2. The CDR3 is 15 residues long. J was trimmed by 2 bases and V by 5 bases; bases with no gene match: 6. Germline V gene lookup returns CDR1 SNHLY and CDR2 FYNNEI. The CDR3 protein is CASSRGGTSTDTQYF. DNA for the CDR3: TGTGCCAGCAGTCGGGGGGGGACGTCCACAGATACGCAGTATTTT.

For the CDR3, the DNA is TGTGCCAGCAGCAAGGACAGGGGTTCAGATACGCAGTATTTT. It is translated as CASSKDRGSDTQYF. The gene calls are TRBV6-4 and TRBJ2-3, with TRBD1 identical over 9 bases. V was pared by 6 bases and J by 4 bases, with 5 bases of the junction left unmatched. The CDR3 loop spans 14 amino acids. Germline V gene lookup returns CDR1 MRHNA and CDR2 SNTAGT.

This chain links TRBV30 with TRBJ1-5, with TRBD1 as a possible D gene (5 bases). Germline CDR1 is GTSNPN and CDR2 is SVGIG (reference sequence). The CDR3 totals 15 residues. V dropped 1 base and J dropped 3 bases, with 13 bases sitting between them. CDR3 coding DNA: TGTGCCTGGAGTGCGGGAGACAGTCTCAATCAGCCCCAGCATTTT. It encodes CAWSAGDSLNQPQHF. The full variable domain, with the rest looked up from reference TRBV30 and TRBJ1-5, is SQTIHQWPATLVQPVGSPLSLECTVEGTSNPNLYWYRQAAGRGLQLLFYSVGIGQISSEVPQNLSASRPQDRQFILSSKKLLLSDSGFYLCAWSAGDSLNQPQHFGDGTRLSIL.

V gene TRBV5-1 combines with J gene TRBJ1-4, with 9 bases matching TRBD1. The CDR3 has 15 amino acids. CDR1 and CDR2 from the germline V gene are SGHRS and YFSETQ. V lost 2 bases to trimming and J lost 5 bases; unmatched junction nucleotides: 4. CDR3 sequence reads: CASSLRTGENEKLFF. DNA for the CDR3: TGCGCCAGCAGCTTAAGGACAGGGGAGAATGAAAAACTGTTTTTT.

The V gene is TRBV29-1, the J gene TRBJ2-2; D might be TRBD2 (5 bases). With 5 bases removed from V and 7 bases from J, the gap between germline ends came to 14 bases. CDR1 and CDR2 (germline): SQVTM, ANQGSEA. The CDR3 totals 13 residues. CDR3 nucleotides: TGCAGCGTTTCTGGGCTAGCCCACGGGGAGCTGTTTTTT. Translated: CSVSGLAHGELFF.

This clone turned up a few times. The chain employs TRBV6-1 and TRBJ2-1, with 8 bases aligning to TRBD2. The ends lost 8 bases at V and 4 bases at J; junction bases unmatched: 7. The germline gives CDR1 MNHNS, CDR2 SASEGT. The CDR3 totals 14 residues. This CDR3 reads CASLSGGPYNEQFF. For the CDR3, the DNA is TGTGCCAGCCTAAGCGGGGGCCCTTACAATGAGCAGTTCTTC.

This clone has just a few counts. The chain combines TRBV5-1 with TRBJ2-2; tentatively, D is TRBD1 (6 bases). CDR3 length: 15 amino acids. V was trimmed by 5 bases and J by 0 bases, leaving 11 bases between them. The germline gives CDR1 SGHRS, CDR2 YFSETQ. In DNA, the CDR3 is TGCGCCAGCAGATTACAGGGCCCGAACACCGGGGAGCTGTTTTTT. Protein: CASRLQGPNTGELFF.

J is TRBJ2-3 and V is TRBV29-1; the match to TRBD2 covers 8 bases. Trimming at V came to 4 bases and at J to 5 bases, leaving 2 bases not matched to a gene. The CDR3 has 12 residues. Per germline, CDR1 SQVTM and CDR2 ANQGSEA. In DNA form, the CDR3 reads TGCAGCGTTGTAGCGGGACAAGATACGCAGTATTTT. This translates into CSVVAGQDTQYF.